This passage covers 5 T cell receptor beta chains from one sample sequenced in a study of a mutant IDH1 vaccine in newly diagnosed glioma. Time point given: week 23, last vaccination. Doses consisted of 300 ug of mutant IDH1 20-mer peptide each, paired with topical imiquimod. The antigens of these receptors remain unknown. The protocol was immunoSEQ multiplex PCR, while the TCRdb copy is restricted to in-frame clones and leaves out a portion. The sample has almost 85,000 clones, over 75% seen once. The source material was PBMCs, sampled from a glioma patient whose treatment included an IDH1 peptide vaccine. The receptors were sampled from a young man with glioma. Some clones in this sample may be carry-over from other donors' samples.

CDR3 nucleotide sequence: TGTGCCAGCAGTTTTAGACAGGGCTTCTCCTACGAGCAGTACTTC. Amino acids: CASSFRQGFSYEQYF. V and J are TRBV27 and TRBJ2-5; the match to TRBD1 covers 7 bases. With the DNA end fitting TRBJ2-7 better, the J assignment may be wrong. The germline CDR1 and CDR2 sequences are MNHEY and SMNVEV (reference sequence). CDR3 length: 15 amino acids.

This chain links TRBV25-1 with TRBJ2-4; 7 nucleotides align to TRBD2. CDR1 MGHDK and CDR2 SYGVNS come from the germline V gene. V lost 8 bases to trimming and J lost 7 bases; unmatched junction nucleotides: 11. There are 14 residues in the CDR3. CDR3: CASGTLAEANIQYF. Here the CDR3 DNA reads TGTGCCAGCGGGACCCTAGCGGAGGCGAACATTCAGTACTTC.

This chain connects TRBV6-5 to TRBJ2-3; D ambiguous. V dropped 2 bases and J dropped 5 bases, with 17 bases sitting between them. This CDR3 comprises 16 residues. In germline, CDR1 is MNHEY, CDR2 SVGAGI. CDR3 in amino acids: CASSYGLAASGDTQYF. The CDR3 DNA reads TGTGCCAGCAGTTACGGTCTGGCTGCCTCCGGAGATACGCAGTATTTT.

This chain connects TRBV5-4 to TRBJ2-1; 13 bases are shared with TRBD2. The junction had 6 bases not matched to a gene; V was cut back by 4 bases and J by 5 bases. The germline CDR1 and CDR2 sequences are SGHNT and YYREEE (reference sequence). The CDR3 consists of 16 residues. The CDR3, as DNA: TGTGCCAGCAGCCCAGGACTAGCGGGAGAGGACAATGAGCAGTTCTTC. This translates into CASSPGLAGEDNEQFF.

This rearrangement joins TRBV27 to TRBJ1-1; D unclear. V was clipped by 1 base and J by 0 bases, with 12 bases between them. This CDR3 has 16 amino acids. Germline V gene lookup returns CDR1 MNHEY and CDR2 SMNVEV (reference sequence). In DNA, the CDR3 is TGTGCCAGCAGTTTATTCAGTGGGTGGGTGAACACTGAAGCTTTCTTT. This gives the protein CASSLFSGWVNTEAFF.